The entry that follows covers one T cell receptor beta chain sequence. Germline values: CDR1 MNHEY, CDR2 SMNVEV (reference sequence). There are 14 residues in the CDR3. Trimming removed 4 bases from V and 3 bases from J, with 13 bases in between. The sample belongs to a study of blood T cell repertoires in COVID-19. Study overall: Acute and convalescent COVID-19 samples came from the United States, Italy and Spain. T cells, B-cell-depleted T cells, or PBMCs provided the cDNA or gDNA that served as material.

In the original processing: Scientists estimated how many nucleated cells there were by amplifying reference gene primers. Libraries were prepared by immunoSEQ multiplex PCR; TCRdb keeps only in-frame clonotypes and omits some of them. V, J and clone size reflect that table, while D and trimming were determined from the DNA. The sample shows a few hundred thousand clones, 75% to 90% of them seen only once. This clonotype was obtained from a woman aged 25 to 39 who had recovered from COVID-19. Material for sequencing was peripheral blood. The rearrangement uses TRBV27 and TRBJ2-7, with a possible D match to TRBD2 (7 bases). The CDR3 coding sequence is TGTGCCAGCAGTTATGGGGGGGCGGGCTACGAGCAGTACTTC. Translated: CASSYGGAGYEQYF.